This is a list of T cell receptor beta chains from one sample in a study of molecular identifiers for immune sequencing clone quantification. One entry per CDR3 protein results from TCRdb running MiXCR on the PCR reads. The profile covers some 97,000 distinct CDR3 sequences, with 36% appearing a single time and 4% to 5% taken by the ten largest. Sequencing was performed on naive CD8+ T cells from blood, with Jurkat cell RNA spiked in. These receptors originate from a human donor in good health. Some libraries in this study had Jurkat cell RNA spiked in. Each CDR3 is given with its conserved first and last residue. A D gene is named only where the DNA matches it firmly. Clone size is given for some rows only: seen once, a few or many times, or a class if the clone is expanded.

clone_size: few
j_call: TRBJ2-7
v_call: TRBV28
d_call: TRBD1
cdr3_aa: CASSRSDRVGDEQYF
cdr3_nt: TGTGCCAGCAGTCGCTCCGACAGGGTTGGGGACGAGCAGTACTTC

clone_size: NA
j_call: TRBJ1-2
v_call: TRBV12-3/TRBV12-4
d_call: NA
cdr3_aa: CATTSGYGYTF
cdr3_nt: TGTGCCACCACCTCTGGTTATGGCTACACCTTC

clone_size: NA
j_call: TRBJ2-3
v_call: TRBV6-5
d_call: NA
cdr3_aa: CASSHSQPGPAYTDTQYF
cdr3_nt: TGTGCCAGCAGTCATTCCCAGCCGGGACCAGCGTACACAGATACGCAGTATTTT

clone_size: NA
j_call: TRBJ2-1
v_call: TRBV28
d_call: NA
cdr3_aa: CASSSNNEQFF
cdr3_nt: TGTGCCAGCAGTTCCAACAATGAGCAGTTCTTC

clone_size: NA
j_call: TRBJ1-1
v_call: TRBV20-1
d_call: NA
cdr3_aa: CSAYPGTEAFF
cdr3_nt: TGCAGTGCTTATCCAGGGACTGAAGCTTTCTTT

clone_size: NA
j_call: TRBJ2-1
v_call: TRBV25-1
d_call: TRBD2
cdr3_aa: CASSDPTSGRAGSYNEQFF
cdr3_nt: TGTGCCAGCAGTGACCCGACTAGCGGGAGGGCCGGTTCCTACAATGAGCAGTTCTTC

clone_size: NA
j_call: TRBJ1-2
v_call: TRBV12-3/TRBV12-4
d_call: NA
cdr3_aa: CASRLSGGYGYTF
cdr3_nt: TGTGCCAGCAGGTTATCTGGGGGTTATGGCTACACCTTC

clone_size: many
j_call: TRBJ2-7
v_call: TRBV28
d_call: TRBD1
cdr3_aa: CASSTPGQSSYEQYF
cdr3_nt: TGTGCCAGCAGTACACCGGGACAGTCCTCCTACGAGCAGTACTTC

clone_size: few
j_call: TRBJ2-3
v_call: TRBV5-6
d_call: NA
cdr3_aa: CASSLGGGWDTQYF
cdr3_nt: TGTGCCAGCAGCTTAGGAGGGGGCTGGGATACGCAGTATTTT

clone_size: NA
j_call: TRBJ2-1
v_call: TRBV7-3
d_call: TRBD1
cdr3_aa: CASSPGTGVSYNEQFF
cdr3_nt: TGTGCCAGCAGCCCCGGGACAGGGGTCTCCTACAATGAGCAGTTCTTC

clone_size: NA
j_call: TRBJ2-3
v_call: TRBV9
d_call: NA
cdr3_aa: CASSPFPDTQYF
cdr3_nt: TGTGCCAGCAGCCCGTTCCCAGATACGCAGTATTTT

clone_size: few
j_call: TRBJ1-3
v_call: TRBV6-5
d_call: NA
cdr3_aa: CASSPTPSSGNTIYF
cdr3_nt: TGTGCCAGCAGCCCGACGCCGAGCTCTGGAAACACCATATATTTT

clone_size: many
j_call: TRBJ2-3
v_call: TRBV29-1
d_call: TRBD2
cdr3_aa: CSVRLAAIVTDTQYF
cdr3_nt: TGCAGCGTCCGACTAGCCGCGATAGTTACAGATACGCAGTATTTT

clone_size: NA
j_call: TRBJ2-1
v_call: TRBV7-6
d_call: TRBD2
cdr3_aa: CASSLATGGGYNEQFF
cdr3_nt: TGTGCCAGCAGCTTAGCTACTGGCGGGGGCTACAATGAGCAGTTCTTC

clone_size: few
j_call: TRBJ1-3
v_call: TRBV20-1
d_call: TRBD1
cdr3_aa: CSARVPGGEGDTIYF
cdr3_nt: TGCAGTGCTAGAGTCCCAGGGGGCGAAGGCGACACCATATATTTT

clone_size: NA
j_call: TRBJ1-5
v_call: TRBV2
d_call: NA
cdr3_aa: CASSNLNQPQHF
cdr3_nt: TGTGCCAGCAGCAACCTCAATCAGCCCCAGCATTTT

clone_size: NA
j_call: TRBJ2-7
v_call: TRBV13
d_call: NA
cdr3_aa: CASSLGDSPYEQYF
cdr3_nt: TGTGCCAGCAGCTTAGGCGACAGCCCCTACGAGCAGTACTTC

clone_size: NA
j_call: TRBJ2-4
v_call: TRBV20-1
d_call: NA
cdr3_aa: CSARVRPEIVIAKNIQYF
cdr3_nt: TGCAGTGCTAGGGTTCGGCCGGAGATAGTGATAGCCAAAAACATTCAGTACTTC

clone_size: NA
j_call: TRBJ1-2
v_call: TRBV19
d_call: NA
cdr3_aa: CASSMLSSSNYGYTF
cdr3_nt: TGTGCCAGTAGTATGCTGTCTTCCTCTAACTATGGCTACACCTTC

clone_size: NA
j_call: TRBJ2-3
v_call: TRBV6-1
d_call: NA
cdr3_aa: CASSEWGTDTQYF
cdr3_nt: TGTGCCAGCAGTGAATGGGGCACAGATACGCAGTATTTT

clone_size: medium-sized
j_call: TRBJ2-1
v_call: TRBV4-2
d_call: TRBD2
cdr3_aa: CASSLQPGLAEFF
cdr3_nt: TGTGCCAGCAGCCTCCAACCGGGACTAGCCGAGTTCTTC

clone_size: NA
j_call: TRBJ2-7
v_call: TRBV24-1
d_call: TRBD1
cdr3_aa: CATGNRDRAYEQYF
cdr3_nt: TGTGCCACCGGTAACCGGGACAGAGCCTACGAGCAGTACTTC

clone_size: NA
j_call: TRBJ2-7
v_call: TRBV29-1
d_call: TRBD2
cdr3_aa: CSVGGTSGSRYEQYF
cdr3_nt: TGCAGCGTTGGAGGGACTAGCGGGAGTCGATACGAGCAGTACTTC

clone_size: NA
j_call: TRBJ2-3
v_call: TRBV6-5
d_call: TRBD2
cdr3_aa: CASSYSAGGTDTQYF
cdr3_nt: TGTGCCAGCAGTTACTCGGCGGGAGGGACAGATACGCAGTATTTT

clone_size: NA
j_call: TRBJ2-7
v_call: TRBV29-1
d_call: NA
cdr3_aa: CSVEEVWHEQYF
cdr3_nt: TGCAGCGTTGAGGAAGTGTGGCACGAGCAGTACTTC

clone_size: once
j_call: TRBJ2-7
v_call: TRBV11-2
d_call: TRBD1
cdr3_aa: CASSLGATGVLYEQYF
cdr3_nt: TGTGCCAGCAGCTTAGGAGCCACAGGGGTCCTCTACGAGCAGTACTTC

clone_size: medium-sized
j_call: TRBJ1-4
v_call: TRBV7-6
d_call: NA
cdr3_aa: CASSLKVIVGYGFEKLFF
cdr3_nt: TGTGCCAGCAGCTTAAAAGTTATCGTAGGATACGGTTTTGAAAAACTGTTTTTT

clone_size: NA
j_call: TRBJ1-4
v_call: TRBV10-3
d_call: NA
cdr3_aa: CAISDPGPRGDEKLFF
cdr3_nt: TGTGCCATCAGTGACCCGGGACCACGAGGGGATGAAAAACTGTTTTTT

clone_size: few
j_call: TRBJ1-2
v_call: TRBV28
d_call: NA
cdr3_aa: CASSLYRGGGYGYTF
cdr3_nt: TGTGCCAGCAGTTTATATAGGGGTGGAGGCTATGGCTACACCTTC

clone_size: NA
j_call: TRBJ2-5
v_call: TRBV20-1
d_call: TRBD2
cdr3_aa: CSARALTRTSGRPPPETQYF
cdr3_nt: TGCAGTGCTAGAGCATTAACCAGGACTAGCGGGAGGCCCCCTCCTGAGACCCAGTACTTC

clone_size: NA
j_call: TRBJ2-3
v_call: TRBV20-1
d_call: NA
cdr3_aa: CSARGILEGPTDTQYF
cdr3_nt: TGCAGTGCTAGAGGGATTTTAGAGGGGCCCACAGATACGCAGTATTTT

clone_size: NA
j_call: TRBJ2-7
v_call: TRBV3-1
d_call: TRBD2
cdr3_aa: CASSPAGLARSYERYF
cdr3_nt: TGTGCCAGCAGCCCCGCGGGACTAGCGAGGTCCTACGAGCGGTACTTC

clone_size: once
j_call: TRBJ2-3
v_call: TRBV12-3/TRBV12-4
d_call: TRBD2
cdr3_aa: CAIAALAGVDTQYF
cdr3_nt: TGTGCCATCGCCGCATTAGCGGGAGTAGATACGCAGTATTTT

clone_size: many
j_call: TRBJ2-6
v_call: TRBV7-9
d_call: NA
cdr3_aa: CASSSGDLTRSGANVLTF
cdr3_nt: TGTGCCAGCAGCTCAGGGGACCTAACCCGGTCCGGGGCCAACGTCCTGACTTTC

clone_size: NA
j_call: TRBJ1-5
v_call: TRBV27
d_call: NA
cdr3_aa: CASSLRGGNQPQHF
cdr3_nt: TGTGCCAGCAGTCTTAGGGGGGGCAATCAGCCCCAGCATTTT

clone_size: few
j_call: TRBJ2-1
v_call: TRBV16
d_call: NA
cdr3_aa: CASSQLVGQFF
cdr3_nt: TGTGCCAGCAGCCAATTGGTGGGACAGTTCTTC

clone_size: NA
j_call: TRBJ2-7
v_call: TRBV6-5
d_call: NA
cdr3_aa: CASSYSRAWEQYF
cdr3_nt: TGTGCCAGCAGTTACTCCAGGGCGTGGGAGCAGTACTTC

clone_size: few
j_call: TRBJ2-1
v_call: TRBV28
d_call: TRBD2
cdr3_aa: CASGTSGSLKSYNEQFF
cdr3_nt: TGTGCCAGCGGGACTAGCGGGAGCCTTAAGTCCTACAATGAGCAGTTCTTC

clone_size: NA
j_call: TRBJ2-3
v_call: TRBV28
d_call: TRBD2
cdr3_aa: CASNIPPGTSGRTTVTQYF
cdr3_nt: TGTGCCAGCAACATTCCGCCCGGGACTAGCGGGAGGACCACAGTTACGCAGTATTTT

clone_size: few
j_call: TRBJ2-1
v_call: TRBV7-8
d_call: NA
cdr3_aa: CASSLGVNEQFF
cdr3_nt: TGTGCCAGCAGCTTAGGAGTTAATGAGCAGTTCTTC

clone_size: NA
j_call: TRBJ2-5
v_call: TRBV7-9
d_call: NA
cdr3_aa: CASSHVGGRETQYF
cdr3_nt: TGTGCCAGCAGCCACGTGGGGGGTAGAGAGACCCAGTACTTC

clone_size: NA
j_call: TRBJ2-7
v_call: TRBV7-9
d_call: NA
cdr3_aa: CASSLGQGLKVEQYF
cdr3_nt: TGTGCCAGCAGCTTAGGGCAGGGGTTGAAGGTCGAGCAGTACTTC

clone_size: many
j_call: TRBJ2-4
v_call: TRBV12-3/TRBV12-4
d_call: NA
cdr3_aa: CASSNRDHYKNIQYF
cdr3_nt: TGTGCCAGCAGTAACCGGGACCACTACAAAAACATTCAGTACTTC

clone_size: once
j_call: TRBJ1-2
v_call: TRBV12-3/TRBV12-4
d_call: NA
cdr3_aa: CASSAGTLYGYTF
cdr3_nt: TGTGCCAGCAGTGCCGGGACGCTCTATGGCTACACCTTC

clone_size: NA
j_call: TRBJ2-7
v_call: TRBV4-2
d_call: NA
cdr3_aa: CASSQGLPYEQYF
cdr3_nt: TGTGCCAGCAGCCAGGGACTTCCCTACGAGCAGTACTTC

clone_size: once
j_call: TRBJ2-4
v_call: TRBV5-1
d_call: NA
cdr3_aa: CASSLFTGRKNIQYF
cdr3_nt: TGCGCCAGCAGCTTGTTCACAGGGCGAAAAAACATTCAGTACTTC